The sequence of this TCR beta chain was determined in a study of blood T cell repertoires in COVID-19. Study context: The origin of the acute and convalescent COVID-19 samples was the United States, Italy and Spain. Sources were T cells, B-cell-depleted T cells, or PBMCs; the material itself was cDNA or gDNA.

The CDR3 contains 14 residues. Trimming took 0 bases from V and 7 from J, leaving 10 bases between them. Germline CDR1 is SGDLS and CDR2 is YYNGEE. In the original analysis: Estimation of nucleated cell counts relied on the amplification of reference gene primers. Method: immunoSEQ multiplex PCR; TCRdb's copy keeps in-frame clones and lacks some. The V and J calls and the clone size are those of that table, but D and trimming were determined from the DNA. The table lists about 47,000 clones, about 91% of them singletons. The rearrangement uses TRBV9 and TRBJ1-4, with no clear D. This clonotype was obtained from a man in his sixties with active COVID-19. The specimen was peripheral blood. CDR3 loop: CASSVEPRSEKLFF. For the CDR3, the DNA is TGTGCCAGCAGCGTAGAGCCCAGGTCTGAAAAACTGTTTTTT.